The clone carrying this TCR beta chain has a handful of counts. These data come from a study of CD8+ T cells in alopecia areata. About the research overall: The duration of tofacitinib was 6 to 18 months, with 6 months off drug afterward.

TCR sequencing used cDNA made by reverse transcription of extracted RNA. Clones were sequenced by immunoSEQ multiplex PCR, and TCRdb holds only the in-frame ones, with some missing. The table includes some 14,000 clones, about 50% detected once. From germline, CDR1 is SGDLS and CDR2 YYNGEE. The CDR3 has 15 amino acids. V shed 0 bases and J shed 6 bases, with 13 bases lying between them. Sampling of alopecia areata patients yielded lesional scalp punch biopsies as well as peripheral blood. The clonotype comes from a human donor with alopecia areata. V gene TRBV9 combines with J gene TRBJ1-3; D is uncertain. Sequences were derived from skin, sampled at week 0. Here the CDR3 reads CASSVGLGSTNTIYF. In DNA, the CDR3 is TGTGCCAGCAGCGTAGGGTTGGGGTCGACAAACACCATATATTTT.